This T cell receptor beta chain was identified in a study of blood T cell repertoires in COVID-19. Study at large: Specimens from acute and convalescent COVID-19 originated in the United States, Italy and Spain.

Sequenced by immunoSEQ multiplex PCR; TCRdb stores in-frame clones only, minus some. This table holds about 130,000 clones, about 86% found once. This CDR3 is 16 amino acids long. Germline loops: CDR1 SGHRS, CDR2 YFSETQ. V lost 2 bases to trimming and J lost 0 bases, with 12 bases between them. This sequence originates from a woman between 45 and 65 years old with acute or convalescent COVID-19. V is TRBV5-1 and J is TRBJ2-1, with D maybe TRBD2 (6 bases). The specimen was peripheral blood. In nucleotides, the CDR3 is TGCGCCAGCAGCTTCGGGAGAGGGAGCTCCTACAATGAGCAGTTCTTC. It translates to CASSFGRGSSYNEQFF.